This T cell receptor (beta chain) was identified in a study of blood T cell repertoires in COVID-19. Overall study context: Sites across the United States, Italy and Spain contributed samples from acute and convalescent COVID-19.

Methods used by the authors: Amplification of reference gene primers was used by the study to estimate nucleated cell counts. Measured with immunoSEQ multiplex PCR; TCRdb has only the in-frame clones, and not every one. For V, J and clone size, that table is used; D and trimming come from the DNA. Here the sample spans about 300,000 clones, approximately 90% being singletons. Individuals aged roughly 18 to 95 years were recruited from about two dozen US areas. Recovery among Cohort 3 donors was established by two negative PCRs, clearance, or symptom resolution. Germline CDR1 is SGHNT and CDR2 is YYREEE (reference sequence). CDR3 length: 15 amino acids. Trimming took 4 bases from V and 5 from J, leaving 18 bases between them.

The chain recombines TRBV5-4 with TRBJ2-5; tentative D call: TRBD2 (7 bases). The sample taken for sequencing was PBMCs or T cells enriched from blood (not recorded which). This TCR came from a man aged 30-40 years who had recovered from COVID-19. Here the CDR3 DNA reads TGTGCCAGCAGCCTCAAGCGGGAAGGGGGGGAGACCCAGTACTTC. It encodes CASSLKREGGETQYF. Full variable domain (remainder filled in from reference TRBV5-4 and TRBJ2-5): ETGVTQSPTHLIKTRGQQVTLRCSSQSGHNTVSWYQQALGQGPQFIFQYYREEENGRGNFPPRFSGLQFPNYSSELNVNALELDDSALYLCASSLKREGGETQYFGPGTRLLVL.